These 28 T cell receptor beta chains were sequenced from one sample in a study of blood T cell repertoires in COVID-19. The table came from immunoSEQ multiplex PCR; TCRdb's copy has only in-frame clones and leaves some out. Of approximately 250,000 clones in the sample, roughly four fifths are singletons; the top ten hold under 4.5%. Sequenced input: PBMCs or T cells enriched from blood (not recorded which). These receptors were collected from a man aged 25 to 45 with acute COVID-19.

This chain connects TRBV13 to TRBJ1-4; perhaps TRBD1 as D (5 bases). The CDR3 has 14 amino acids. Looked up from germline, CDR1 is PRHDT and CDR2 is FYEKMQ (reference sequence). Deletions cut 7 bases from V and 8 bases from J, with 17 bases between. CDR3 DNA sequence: TGTGCCAGCACTGAAAATGGGGCATCGGAAAAACTGTTTTTT. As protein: CASTENGASEKLFF.

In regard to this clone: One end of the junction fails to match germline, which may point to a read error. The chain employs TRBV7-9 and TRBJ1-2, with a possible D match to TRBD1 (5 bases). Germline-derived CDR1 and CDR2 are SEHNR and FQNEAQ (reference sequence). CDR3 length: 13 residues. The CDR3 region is CASAQLTGLGQNF. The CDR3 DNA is TGTGCCAGCGCGCAGCTTACGGGACTAGGGCAGAACTTC.

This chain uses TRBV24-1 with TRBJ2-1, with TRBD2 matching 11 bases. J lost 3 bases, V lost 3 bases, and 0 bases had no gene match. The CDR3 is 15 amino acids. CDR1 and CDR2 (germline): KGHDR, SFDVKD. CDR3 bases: TGTGCCACCAGTGATACTAGCGGGGGCTACAATGAGCAGTTCTTC. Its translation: CATSDTSGGYNEQFF.

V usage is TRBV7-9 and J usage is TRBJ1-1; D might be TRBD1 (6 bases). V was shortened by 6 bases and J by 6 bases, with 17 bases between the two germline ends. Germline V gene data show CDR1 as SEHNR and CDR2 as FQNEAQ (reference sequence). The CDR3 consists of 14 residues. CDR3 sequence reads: CASRDVGGAAEAFF. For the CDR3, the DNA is TGTGCCAGCAGGGACGTAGGGGGGGCCGCTGAAGCTTTCTTT.

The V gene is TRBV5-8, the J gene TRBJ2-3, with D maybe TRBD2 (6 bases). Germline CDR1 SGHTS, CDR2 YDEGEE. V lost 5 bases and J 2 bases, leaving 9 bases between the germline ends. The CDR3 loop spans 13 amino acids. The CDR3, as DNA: TGTGCCAGCAGAGAGCGGGTCACAGATACGCAGTATTTT. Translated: CASRERVTDTQYF. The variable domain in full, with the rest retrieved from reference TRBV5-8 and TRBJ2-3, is EAGVTQSPTHLIKTRGQQATLRCSPISGHTSVYWYQQALGLGLQFLLWYDEGEERNRGNFPPRFSGRQFPNYSSELNVNALELEDSALYLCASRERVTDTQYFGPGTRLTVL.

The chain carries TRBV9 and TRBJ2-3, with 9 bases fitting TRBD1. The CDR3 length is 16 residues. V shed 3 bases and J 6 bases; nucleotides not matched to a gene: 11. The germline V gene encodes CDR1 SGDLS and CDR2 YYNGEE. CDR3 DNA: TGTGCCAGCAGCGCCAATCCCGGGACAGGGTTTGATACGCAGTATTTT. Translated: CASSANPGTGFDTQYF.

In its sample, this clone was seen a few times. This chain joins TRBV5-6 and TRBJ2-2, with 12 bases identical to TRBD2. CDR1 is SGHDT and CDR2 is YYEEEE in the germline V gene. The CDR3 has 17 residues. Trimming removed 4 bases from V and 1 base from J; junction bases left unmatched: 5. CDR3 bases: TGTGCCAGCAGCCCCGTGACTAGCGGGGGGAACACCGGGGAGCTGTTTTTT. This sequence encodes CASSPVTSGGNTGELFF.

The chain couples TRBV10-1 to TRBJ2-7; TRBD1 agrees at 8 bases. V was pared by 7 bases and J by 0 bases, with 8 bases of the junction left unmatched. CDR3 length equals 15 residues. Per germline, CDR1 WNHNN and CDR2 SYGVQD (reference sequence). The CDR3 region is CASTKQGGNSYEQYV. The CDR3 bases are TGCGCCAGCACAAAACAGGGGGGTAACTCCTACGAGCAGTACGTC.

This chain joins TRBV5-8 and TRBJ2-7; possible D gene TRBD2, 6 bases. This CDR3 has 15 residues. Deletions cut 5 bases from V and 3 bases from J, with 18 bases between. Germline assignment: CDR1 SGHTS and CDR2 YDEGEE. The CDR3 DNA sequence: TGTGCCAGCAGAATATCCCGGGACTTAAACTACGAGCAGTACGTC. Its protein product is CASRISRDLNYEQYV.

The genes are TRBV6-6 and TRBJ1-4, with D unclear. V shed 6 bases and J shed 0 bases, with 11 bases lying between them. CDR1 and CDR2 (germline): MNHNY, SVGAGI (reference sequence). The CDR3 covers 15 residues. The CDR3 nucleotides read TGTGCCAGCAGAGACCGGGAGGCAACTAATGAAAAACTGTTTTTT. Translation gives CASRDREATNEKLFF.

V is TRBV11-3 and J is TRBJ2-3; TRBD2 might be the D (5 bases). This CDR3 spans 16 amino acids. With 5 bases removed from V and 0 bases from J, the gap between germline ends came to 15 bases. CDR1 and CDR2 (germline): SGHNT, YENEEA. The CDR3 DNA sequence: TGTGCCAGCAGCCCGCGGGCTACTACTAGCACAGATACGCAGTATTTT. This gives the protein CASSPRATTSTDTQYF. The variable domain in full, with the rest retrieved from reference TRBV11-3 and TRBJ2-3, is EAGVVQSPRYKIIEKKQPVAFWCNPISGHNTLYWYLQNLGQGPELLIRYENEEAVDDSQLPKDRFSAERLKGVDSTLKIQPAELGDSAVYLCASSPRATTSTDTQYFGPGTRLTVL.

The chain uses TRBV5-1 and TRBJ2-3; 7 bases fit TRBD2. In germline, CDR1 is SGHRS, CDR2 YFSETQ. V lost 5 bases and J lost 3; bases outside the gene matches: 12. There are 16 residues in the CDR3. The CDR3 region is CASSPRGELATDTQYF. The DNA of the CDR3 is TGCGCCAGCAGTCCCCGGGGGGAACTAGCGACAGATACGCAGTATTTT.

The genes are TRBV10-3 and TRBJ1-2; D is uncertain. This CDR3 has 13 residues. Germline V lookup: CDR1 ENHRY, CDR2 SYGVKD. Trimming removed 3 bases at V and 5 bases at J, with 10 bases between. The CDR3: CAISDGRGYGYTF. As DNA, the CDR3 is TGTGCCATCAGTGACGGCAGAGGGTATGGCTACACCTTC.

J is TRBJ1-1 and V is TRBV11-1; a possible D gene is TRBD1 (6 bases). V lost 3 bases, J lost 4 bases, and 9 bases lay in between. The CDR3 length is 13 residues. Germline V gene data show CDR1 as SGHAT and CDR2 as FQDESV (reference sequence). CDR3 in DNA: TGTGCCAGCAGCTTTGCGGGGGCCACTGAAGCTTTCTTT. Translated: CASSFAGATEAFF.

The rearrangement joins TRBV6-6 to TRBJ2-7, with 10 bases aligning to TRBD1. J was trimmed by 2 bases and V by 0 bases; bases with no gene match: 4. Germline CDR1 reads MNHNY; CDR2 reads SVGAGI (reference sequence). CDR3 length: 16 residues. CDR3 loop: CASSYSPGQGPYEQYV. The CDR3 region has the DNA TGTGCCAGCAGTTACTCTCCGGGACAGGGGCCCTACGAGCAGTACGTC.

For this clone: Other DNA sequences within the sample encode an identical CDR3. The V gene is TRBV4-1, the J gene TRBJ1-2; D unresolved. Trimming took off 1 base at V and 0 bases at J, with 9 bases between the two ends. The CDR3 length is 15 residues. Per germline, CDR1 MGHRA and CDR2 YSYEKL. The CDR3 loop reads CASSQVDGANYGYTF. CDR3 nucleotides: TGCGCCAGCAGCCAAGTGGACGGGGCTAACTATGGCTACACCTTC.

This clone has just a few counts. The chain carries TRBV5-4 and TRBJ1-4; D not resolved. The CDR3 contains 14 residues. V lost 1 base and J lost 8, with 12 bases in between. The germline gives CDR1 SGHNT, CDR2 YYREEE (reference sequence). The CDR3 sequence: CASSLIGEGEKLFF. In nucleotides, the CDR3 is TGTGCCAGCAGCTTGATCGGGGAAGGGGAAAAACTGTTTTTT.

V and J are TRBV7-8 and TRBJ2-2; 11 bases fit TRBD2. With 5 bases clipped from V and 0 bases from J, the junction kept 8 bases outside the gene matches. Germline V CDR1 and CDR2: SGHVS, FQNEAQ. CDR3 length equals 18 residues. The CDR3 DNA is TGTGCCAGCAGCCGCAGGCTAGCGGGGGGCGCGAACACCGGGGAGCTGTTTTTT. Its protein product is CASSRRLAGGANTGELFF.

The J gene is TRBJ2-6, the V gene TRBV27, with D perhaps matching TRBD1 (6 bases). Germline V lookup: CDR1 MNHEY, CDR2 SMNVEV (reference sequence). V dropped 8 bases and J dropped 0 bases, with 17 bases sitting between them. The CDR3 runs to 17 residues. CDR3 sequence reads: CASAKSTGNSGANVLTF. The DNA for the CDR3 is TGTGCCAGCGCCAAATCGACAGGAAACTCTGGGGCCAACGTCCTGACTTTC.

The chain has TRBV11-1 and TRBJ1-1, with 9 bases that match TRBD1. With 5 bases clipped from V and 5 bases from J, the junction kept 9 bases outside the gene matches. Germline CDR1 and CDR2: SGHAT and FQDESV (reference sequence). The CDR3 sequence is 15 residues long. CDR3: CASSQQQGARTEAFF. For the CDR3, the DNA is TGTGCCAGCAGCCAACAACAGGGGGCGAGGACTGAAGCTTTCTTT.

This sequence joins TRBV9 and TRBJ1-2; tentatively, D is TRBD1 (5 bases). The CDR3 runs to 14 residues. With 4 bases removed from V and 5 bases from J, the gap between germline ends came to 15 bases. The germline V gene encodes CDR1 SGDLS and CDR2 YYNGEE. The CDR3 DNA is TGTGCCAGCAGCCCCAGTGGTGGGGCTTATGGCTACACCTTC. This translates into CASSPSGGAYGYTF.

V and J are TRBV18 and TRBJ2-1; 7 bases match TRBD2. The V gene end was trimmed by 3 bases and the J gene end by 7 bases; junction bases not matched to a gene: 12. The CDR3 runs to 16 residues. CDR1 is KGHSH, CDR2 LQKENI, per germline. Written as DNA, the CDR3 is TGTGCCAGCTCACCCTTTCAAGCGGGGAATGGGAATGAGCAGTTCTTC. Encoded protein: CASSPFQAGNGNEQFF. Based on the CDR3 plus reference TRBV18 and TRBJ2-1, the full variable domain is NAGVMQNPRHLVRRRGQEARLRCSPMKGHSHVYWYRQLPEEGLKFMVYLQKENIIDESGMPKERFSAEFPKEGPSILRIQQVVRGDSAAYFCASSPFQAGNGNEQFFGPGTRLTVL.

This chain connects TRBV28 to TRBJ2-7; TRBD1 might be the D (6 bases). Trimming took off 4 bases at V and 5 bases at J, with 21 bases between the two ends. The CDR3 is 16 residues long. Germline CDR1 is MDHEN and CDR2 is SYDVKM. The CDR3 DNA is TGTGCCAGCAGTTCTAATCGACAGGCGGGTTTGGACGAGCAGTACGTC. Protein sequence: CASSSNRQAGLDEQYV.

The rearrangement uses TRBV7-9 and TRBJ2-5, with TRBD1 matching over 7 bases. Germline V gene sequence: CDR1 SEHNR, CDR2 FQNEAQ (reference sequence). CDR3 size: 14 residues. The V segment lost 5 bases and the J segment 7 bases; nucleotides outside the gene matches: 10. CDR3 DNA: TGTGCCAGCAGCCTCGGGTCGCCAGGGGGGACCCAGTACTTC. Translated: CASSLGSPGGTQYF.

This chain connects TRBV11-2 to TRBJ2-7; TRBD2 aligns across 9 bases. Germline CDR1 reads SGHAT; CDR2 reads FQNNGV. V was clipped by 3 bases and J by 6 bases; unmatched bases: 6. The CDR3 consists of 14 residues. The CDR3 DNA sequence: TGTGCCAGCAGCTTGGGTGGGACTAGCAGCGAGCAGTACGTC. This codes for CASSLGGTSSEQYV.

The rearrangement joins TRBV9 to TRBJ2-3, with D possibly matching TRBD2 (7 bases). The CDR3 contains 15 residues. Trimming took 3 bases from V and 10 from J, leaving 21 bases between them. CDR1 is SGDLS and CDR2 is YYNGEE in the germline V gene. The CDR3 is CASSAGGSRLVAQYF. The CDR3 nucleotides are TGTGCCAGCAGCGCGGGGGGCTCTCGTTTAGTCGCGCAGTATTTT.

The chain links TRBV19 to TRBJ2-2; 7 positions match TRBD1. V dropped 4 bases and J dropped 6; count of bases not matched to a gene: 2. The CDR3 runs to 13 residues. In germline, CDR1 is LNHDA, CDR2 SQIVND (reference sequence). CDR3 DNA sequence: TGTGCCAGTAGTACTCAGGGGGCCGGGGAGCTGTTTTTT. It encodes CASSTQGAGELFF.

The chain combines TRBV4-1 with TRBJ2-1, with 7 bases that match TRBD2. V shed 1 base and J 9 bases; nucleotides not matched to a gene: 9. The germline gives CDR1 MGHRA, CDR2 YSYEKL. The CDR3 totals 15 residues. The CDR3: CASSQVGGRGPEQFF. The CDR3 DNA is TGCGCCAGCAGCCAAGTGGGGGGGAGGGGTCCTGAGCAGTTCTTC.